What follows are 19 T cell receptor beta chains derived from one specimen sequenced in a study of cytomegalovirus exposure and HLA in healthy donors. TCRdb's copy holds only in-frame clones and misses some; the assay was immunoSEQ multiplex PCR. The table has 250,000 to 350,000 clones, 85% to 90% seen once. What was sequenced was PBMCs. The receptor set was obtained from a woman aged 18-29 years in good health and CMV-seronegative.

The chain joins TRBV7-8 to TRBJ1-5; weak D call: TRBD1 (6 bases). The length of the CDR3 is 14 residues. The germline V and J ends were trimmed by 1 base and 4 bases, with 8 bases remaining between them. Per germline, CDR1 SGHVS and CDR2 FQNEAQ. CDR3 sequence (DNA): TGTGCCAGCAGCTTAGGTACAGGGAATCAGCCCCAGCATTTT. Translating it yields CASSLGTGNQPQHF.

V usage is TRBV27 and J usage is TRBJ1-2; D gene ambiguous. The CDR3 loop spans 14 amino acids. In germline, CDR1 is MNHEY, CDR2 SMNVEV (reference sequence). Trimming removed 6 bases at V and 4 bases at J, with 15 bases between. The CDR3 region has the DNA TGTGCCAGCAGCACCAGCGGTCCTCTCTATGGCTACACCTTC. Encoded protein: CASSTSGPLYGYTF.

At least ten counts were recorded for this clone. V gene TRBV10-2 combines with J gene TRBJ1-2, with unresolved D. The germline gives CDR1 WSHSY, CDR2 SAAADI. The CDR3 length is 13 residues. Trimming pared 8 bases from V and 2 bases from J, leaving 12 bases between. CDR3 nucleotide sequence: TGCGCCAGCGTTCCGGGTGTCAACTATGGCTACACCTTC. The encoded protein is CASVPGVNYGYTF.

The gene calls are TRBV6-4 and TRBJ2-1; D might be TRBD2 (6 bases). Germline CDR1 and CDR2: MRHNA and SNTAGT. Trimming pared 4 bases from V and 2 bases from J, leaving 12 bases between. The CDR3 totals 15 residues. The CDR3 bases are TGTGCCAGCAGTGCGGACTACGCACCCTACAATGAGCAGTTCTTC. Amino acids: CASSADYAPYNEQFF.

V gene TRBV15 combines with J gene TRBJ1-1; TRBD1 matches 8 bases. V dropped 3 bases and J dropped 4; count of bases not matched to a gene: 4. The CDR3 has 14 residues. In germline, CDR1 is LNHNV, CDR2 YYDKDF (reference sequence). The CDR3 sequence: CATSSMTGVTEAFF. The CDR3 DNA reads TGTGCCACCAGCAGTATGACAGGGGTCACTGAAGCTTTCTTT.

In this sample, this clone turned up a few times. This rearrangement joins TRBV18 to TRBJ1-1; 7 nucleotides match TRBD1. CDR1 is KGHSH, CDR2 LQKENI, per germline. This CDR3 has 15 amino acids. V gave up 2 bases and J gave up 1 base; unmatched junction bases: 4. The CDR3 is CASSPTGQANTEAFF. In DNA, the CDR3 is TGTGCCAGCTCACCAACCGGACAGGCGAACACTGAAGCTTTCTTT.

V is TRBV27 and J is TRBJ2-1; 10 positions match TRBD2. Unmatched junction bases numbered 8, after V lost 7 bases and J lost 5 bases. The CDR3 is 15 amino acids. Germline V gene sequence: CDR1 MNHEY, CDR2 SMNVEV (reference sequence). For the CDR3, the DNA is TGTGCCAGCACCCAATGGACTAGCGGCAACAATGAGCAGTTCTTC. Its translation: CASTQWTSGNNEQFF.

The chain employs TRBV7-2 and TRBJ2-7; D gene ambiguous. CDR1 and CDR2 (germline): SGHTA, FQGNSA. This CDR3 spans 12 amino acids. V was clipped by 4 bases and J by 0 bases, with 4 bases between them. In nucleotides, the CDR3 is TGTGCCAGCAGCTCTAGCTCCTACGAGCAGTACTTC. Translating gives CASSSSSYEQYF.

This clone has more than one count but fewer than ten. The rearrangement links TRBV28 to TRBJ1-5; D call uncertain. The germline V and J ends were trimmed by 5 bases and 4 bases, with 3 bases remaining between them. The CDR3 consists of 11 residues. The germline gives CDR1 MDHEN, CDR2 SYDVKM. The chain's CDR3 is CASSQNQPQHF. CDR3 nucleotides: TGTGCCAGCAGTCAGAATCAGCCCCAGCATTTT.

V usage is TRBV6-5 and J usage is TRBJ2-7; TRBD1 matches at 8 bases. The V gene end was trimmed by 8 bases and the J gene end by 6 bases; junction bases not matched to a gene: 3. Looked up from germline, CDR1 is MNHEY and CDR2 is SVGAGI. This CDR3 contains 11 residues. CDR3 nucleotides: TGTGCCAGCGGACAGGGAGGCGAGCAGTACTTC. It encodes CASGQGGEQYF.

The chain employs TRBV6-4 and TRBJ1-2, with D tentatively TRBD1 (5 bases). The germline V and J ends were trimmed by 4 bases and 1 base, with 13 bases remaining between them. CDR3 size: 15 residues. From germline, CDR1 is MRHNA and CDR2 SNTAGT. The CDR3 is CASSVGQGGNYGYTF. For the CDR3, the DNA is TGTGCCAGCAGTGTCGGTCAGGGAGGTAACTATGGCTACACCTTC.

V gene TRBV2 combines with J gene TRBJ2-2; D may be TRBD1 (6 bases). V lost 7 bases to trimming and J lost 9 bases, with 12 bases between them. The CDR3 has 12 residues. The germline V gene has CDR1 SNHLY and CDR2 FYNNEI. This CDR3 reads CASNLGAWELFF. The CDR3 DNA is TGTGCCAGCAACCTGGGGGCTTGGGAGCTGTTTTTT.

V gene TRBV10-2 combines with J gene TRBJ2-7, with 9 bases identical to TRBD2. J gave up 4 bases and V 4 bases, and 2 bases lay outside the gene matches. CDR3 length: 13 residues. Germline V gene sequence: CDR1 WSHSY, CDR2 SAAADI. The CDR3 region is CASSASGTYEQYF. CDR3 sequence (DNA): TGCGCCAGCAGTGCTAGCGGGACTTACGAGCAGTACTTC.

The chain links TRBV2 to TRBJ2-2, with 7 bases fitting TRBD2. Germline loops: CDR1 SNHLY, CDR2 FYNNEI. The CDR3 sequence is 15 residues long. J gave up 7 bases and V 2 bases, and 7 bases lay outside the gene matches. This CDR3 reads CASSESAGDRGELFF. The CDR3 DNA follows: TGTGCCAGCAGTGAATCTGCGGGGGACCGCGGGGAGCTGTTTTTT. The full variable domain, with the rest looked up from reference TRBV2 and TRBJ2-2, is EPEVTQTPSHQVTQMGQEVILRCVPISNHLYFYWYRQILGQKVEFLVSFYNNEISEKSEIFDDQFSVERPDGSNFTLKIRSTKLEDSAMYFCASSESAGDRGELFFGEGSRLTVL.

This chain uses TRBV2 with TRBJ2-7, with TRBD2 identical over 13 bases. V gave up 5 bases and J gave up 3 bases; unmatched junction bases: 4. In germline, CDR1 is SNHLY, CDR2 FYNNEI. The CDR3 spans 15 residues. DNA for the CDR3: TGTGCCAGCAGTCTCGGGACTAGCGGGAACTACGAGCAGTACTTC. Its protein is CASSLGTSGNYEQYF. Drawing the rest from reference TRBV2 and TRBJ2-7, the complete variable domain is EPEVTQTPSHQVTQMGQEVILRCVPISNHLYFYWYRQILGQKVEFLVSFYNNEISEKSEIFDDQFSVERPDGSNFTLKIRSTKLEDSAMYFCASSLGTSGNYEQYFGPGTRLTVT.

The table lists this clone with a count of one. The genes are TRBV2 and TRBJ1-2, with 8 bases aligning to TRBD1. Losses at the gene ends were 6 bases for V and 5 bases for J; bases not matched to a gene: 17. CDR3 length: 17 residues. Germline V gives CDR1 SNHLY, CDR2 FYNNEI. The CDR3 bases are TGTGCCAGCAGGGAACAATACCAGACAGGGGACGCATATGGCTACACCTTC. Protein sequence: CASREQYQTGDAYGYTF.

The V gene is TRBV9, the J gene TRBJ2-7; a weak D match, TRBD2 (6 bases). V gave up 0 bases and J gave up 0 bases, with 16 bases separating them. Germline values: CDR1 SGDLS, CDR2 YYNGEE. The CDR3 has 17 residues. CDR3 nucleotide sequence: TGTGCCAGCAGCGTAGGCGGTCGGGGAGGCGGCTCCTACGAGCAGTACTTC. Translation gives CASSVGGRGGGSYEQYF.

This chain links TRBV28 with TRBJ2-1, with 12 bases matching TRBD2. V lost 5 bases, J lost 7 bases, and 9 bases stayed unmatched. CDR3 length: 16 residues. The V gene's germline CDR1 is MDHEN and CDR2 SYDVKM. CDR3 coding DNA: TGTGCCAGCAGTATAAATCTAGCGGGAGGGGGTAATGAGCAGTTCTTC. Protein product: CASSINLAGGGNEQFF.

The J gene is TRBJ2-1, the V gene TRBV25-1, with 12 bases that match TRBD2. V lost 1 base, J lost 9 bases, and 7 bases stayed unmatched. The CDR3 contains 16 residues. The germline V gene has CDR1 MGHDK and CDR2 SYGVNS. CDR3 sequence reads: CASSESPSGRAGEQFF. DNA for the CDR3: TGTGCCAGCAGTGAATCCCCTAGCGGGAGGGCGGGTGAGCAGTTCTTC.